Listed below are T cell receptor beta chains from one sample, sequenced in a study of blood T cells in healthy people across ages. TCRdb called the 5' RACE reads again in MiXCR, with one record for every CDR3 protein. The repertoire holds hundreds of thousands of distinct CDR3 sequences, with less than 45% as singletons. What was sequenced was blood. These receptors were collected from an elderly man in good health. CDR3s include the opening cysteine and the closing phenylalanine or tryptophan.

j_call v_call cdr3_aa
TRBJ2-2 TRBV9 CTSSVTDGTTGELFF
NA TRBV7-3 CASSYGTSGRWYNEQYF
TRBJ2-1 TRBV9 CASSSLGTHNEQFF
TRBJ2-1 TRBV2 CASVGTRNGRQFF
TRBJ1-4 TRBV7-2 CASSLMSGAHRINEKLFF
TRBJ2-3 TRBV25-1 CASSDLSGSGTDTQYF
TRBJ1-1 TRBV29-1 CSTLDRLMNTEAFF
TRBJ2-2 TRBV7-9 CASSPPGTARPGELFF
TRBJ2-7 TRBV7-6 CASSAGQGASEQYF
TRBJ2-1 TRBV18 CASSPDRDSEQFF
TRBJ2-3 TRBV10-3 CAISETGTGSTDTRYF
TRBJ2-1 TRBV4-3 CASSQDHPSGVDGYEQFF
TRBJ2-7 TRBV11-3 CASSTGTGYEQYF
TRBJ2-1 TRBV12-3/TRBV12-4 CASSFTPGTGGNEQFF
NA TRBV20-1 CSAEPGQSSYNEQYF
NA TRBV7-8 CASSLGWTTATYEQYF
TRBJ2-7 TRBV14 CAGSQELGPTYEQYF
TRBJ2-1 TRBV7-3 CASSLGDTWANEQFF
TRBJ2-3 TRBV4-1 CASRGRATDTQYF
TRBJ1-2 TRBV5-5 CVSSLDRTSWDRGNYGYTF
TRBJ2-7 TRBV6-2/TRBV6-3 CASSNISPSGSLYEQYF
TRBJ1-2 TRBV7-2 CASSGEGTVGTGYTF
TRBJ2-4 TRBV27 CASSLSPPTDSLKAKNIQYF
TRBJ1-6 TRBV7-6 CASSAGGRTPLHF
TRBJ1-1 TRBV11-2 CASSLGGEGTEAFF
TRBJ2-3 TRBV9 CASSAPEIDTQYF
TRBJ2-1 TRBV5-1 CASSLAPAQYNEQFF
TRBJ1-4 TRBV6-5 CASSDFSGGKYEKLFF
NA TRBV5-5 CASSPSGIYEQYF
TRBJ2-3 TRBV19 CASTRRGDTQYF
TRBJ2-1 TRBV5-5 CASSVGASETQFF
TRBJ2-5 TRBV6-2/TRBV6-3 CASTERGGRTETQYF
TRBJ2-5 TRBV28 CASSLGGSSGETQYF
TRBJ2-1 TRBV4-3 CASSQDTGVNNEQFF
TRBJ1-5 TRBV28 CASSVPTGSNQPQHF
TRBJ2-7 TRBV6-6 CASNSEEGERGYEQYF
TRBJ1-1 TRBV20-1 CSAQKGGGGTEAFF
TRBJ2-1 TRBV25-1 CASSESGSVNEQFF
TRBJ2-1 TRBV3-1 CASSNRDSVVGQFF
TRBJ2-4 TRBV4-3 CASSQDRGSLGGIQYF
TRBJ2-6 TRBV14 CASSRTHSGANVLTF
TRBJ1-4 TRBV6-6 CASSYRAATNEKLFF
TRBJ2-2 TRBV25-1 CASSEGGRESTGELFF
TRBJ2-1 TRBV4-1 CASSQIPTGSSYNEQFF
TRBJ2-2 TRBV21-1 CASSPAGSTDRKNTGELFF
TRBJ1-1 TRBV7-3 CASSDLGQGITEAFF
TRBJ1-5 TRBV5-5 CASSIGTGNDQPQHF
TRBJ1-2 TRBV7-2 CASSPRDSNYGYTF
TRBJ2-7 TRBV4-2 CASSQVEREDYEQYF
TRBJ2-1 TRBV28 CASSSWTSGFILQFF
TRBJ2-5 TRBV28 CASSSYESSGKTQYF
TRBJ2-3 TRBV7-2 CASSDRARTDTQYF
TRBJ2-5 TRBV7-9 CASSSQGLGGQETQYF
TRBJ2-5 TRBV20-1 CSARLGETQYF